This is a list of T cell receptor beta chains from one sample in a study of T-cell memory formation after mild COVID-19. TCRdb independently ran MiXCR on the 5' RACE reads; one entry per CDR3 protein. The sample comprises roughly 280,000 distinct CDR3 sequences, around 15% of which are singletons, and 22% rests with the top ten. What was sequenced was PBMCs or a T cell subset sorted from them (not recorded which). These receptors all stem from a man aged 18 to 29 who had mild COVID-19 (a few samples of this study predate the infection). Cell type and time point are not known. Each CDR3 is given without its conserved first and last residue.

ASSFTPQGSGANVLT	TRBJ2-6	TRBV6-5
ASSLTARTDTQY	TRBJ2-3	TRBV5-6
ASSLPGETQY	TRBJ2-5	TRBV7-6
ATRGREGQETQY	TRBJ2-5	TRBV10-3
ASREDRGKGYT	TRBJ1-2	TRBV2
ASSQDGQGRETKY	TRBJ2-5	TRBV4-1
SASSMRNTEAF	TRBJ1-1	TRBV20-1
ASSTRTVPYEQY	TRBJ2-7	TRBV6-2/TRBV6-3
ASSWTANTEAF	TRBJ1-1	TRBV13
ASSFSVGGNTEAF	TRBJ1-1	TRBV5-1
ASSQGVSGETDTQY	TRBJ2-3	TRBV4-3
ASSLLQGEETQY	TRBJ2-5	TRBV5-1
SASSGRDTGELF	TRBJ2-2	TRBV20-1
ASSRSNQKGYT	TRBJ1-2	TRBV9
ASTDRYTEAF	TRBJ1-1	TRBV12-3/TRBV12-4
ASSLGQGGDVDQPQH	TRBJ1-5	TRBV7-9
ASSLVGGGEQF	TRBJ2-1	TRBV11-3